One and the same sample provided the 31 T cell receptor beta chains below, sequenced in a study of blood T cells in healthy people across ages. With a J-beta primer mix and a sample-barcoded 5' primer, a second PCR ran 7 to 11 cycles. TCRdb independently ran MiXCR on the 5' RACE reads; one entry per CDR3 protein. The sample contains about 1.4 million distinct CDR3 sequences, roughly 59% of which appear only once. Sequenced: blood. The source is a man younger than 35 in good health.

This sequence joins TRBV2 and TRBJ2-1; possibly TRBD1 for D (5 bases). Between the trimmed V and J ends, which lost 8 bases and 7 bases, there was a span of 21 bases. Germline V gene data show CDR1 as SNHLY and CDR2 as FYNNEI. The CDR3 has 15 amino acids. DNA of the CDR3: TGTGCCAGCGGGCCAGGGTTTGGAGATTTTAATGAGCAGTTCTTC. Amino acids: CASGPGFGDFNEQFF.

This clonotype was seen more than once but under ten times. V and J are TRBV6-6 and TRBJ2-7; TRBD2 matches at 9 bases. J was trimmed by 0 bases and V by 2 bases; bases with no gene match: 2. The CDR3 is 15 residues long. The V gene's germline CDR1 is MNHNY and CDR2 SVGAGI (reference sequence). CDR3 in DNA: TGTGCCAGCAGTTACGTAGCGGGGGACTCCTACGAGCAGTACTTC. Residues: CASSYVAGDSYEQYF.

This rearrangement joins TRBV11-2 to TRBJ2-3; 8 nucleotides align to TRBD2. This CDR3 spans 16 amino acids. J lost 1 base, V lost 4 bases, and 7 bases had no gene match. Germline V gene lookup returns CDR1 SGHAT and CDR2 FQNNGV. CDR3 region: CASSSTGGGGTDTQYF. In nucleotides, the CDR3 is TGTGCCAGCAGCTCGACGGGAGGGGGGGGCACAGATACGCAGTATTTT.

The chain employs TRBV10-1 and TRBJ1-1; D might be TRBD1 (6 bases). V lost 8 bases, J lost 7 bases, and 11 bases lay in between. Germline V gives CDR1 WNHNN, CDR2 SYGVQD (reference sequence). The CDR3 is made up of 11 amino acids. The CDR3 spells CASRDNGEAFF. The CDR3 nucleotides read TGCGCCAGCCGGGACAATGGTGAAGCTTTCTTT.

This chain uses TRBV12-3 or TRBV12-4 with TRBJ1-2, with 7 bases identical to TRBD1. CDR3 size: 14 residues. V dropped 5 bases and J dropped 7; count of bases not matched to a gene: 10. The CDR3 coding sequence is TGTGCCAGCAGTCTCCCCGACAGGGCCTGTGGCTACACCTTC. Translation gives CASSLPDRACGYTF.

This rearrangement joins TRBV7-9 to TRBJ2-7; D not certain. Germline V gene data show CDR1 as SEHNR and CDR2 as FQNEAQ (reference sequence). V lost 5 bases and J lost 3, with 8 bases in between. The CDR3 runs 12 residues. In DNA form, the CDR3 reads TGTGCCAGCAGCACCGAAAACTACGAGCAGTACTTC. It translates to CASSTENYEQYF.

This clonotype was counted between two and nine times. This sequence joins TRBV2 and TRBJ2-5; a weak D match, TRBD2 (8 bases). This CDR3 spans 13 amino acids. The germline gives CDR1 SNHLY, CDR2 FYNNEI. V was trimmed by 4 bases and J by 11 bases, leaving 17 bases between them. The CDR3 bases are TGTGCCAGCAGTGGTGGGACAGCGGGAGAGCAGTACTTC. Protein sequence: CASSGGTAGEQYF.

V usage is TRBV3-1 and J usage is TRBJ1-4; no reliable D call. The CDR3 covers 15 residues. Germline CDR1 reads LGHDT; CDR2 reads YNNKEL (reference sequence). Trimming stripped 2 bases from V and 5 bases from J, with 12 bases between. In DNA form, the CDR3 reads TGTGCCAGCAGCCAACCCACGGACGGGAATGAAAAACTGTTTTTT. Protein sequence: CASSQPTDGNEKLFF.

CDR3 coding DNA: TGTGCCAGCAGCTTGGTGGGACTAGCGGACAATGAGCAGTTCTTC. It translates to CASSLVGLADNEQFF. J is TRBJ2-1 and V is TRBV5-4; 11 bases match TRBD2. Germline CDR1 SGHNT, CDR2 YYREEE (reference sequence). V lost 0 bases and J lost 5; bases outside the gene matches: 1. CDR3 length: 15 amino acids.

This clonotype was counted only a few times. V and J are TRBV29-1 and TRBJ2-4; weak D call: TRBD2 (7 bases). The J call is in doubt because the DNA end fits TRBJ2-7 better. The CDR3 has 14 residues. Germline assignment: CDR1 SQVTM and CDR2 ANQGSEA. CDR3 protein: CSVQGGERIDEQYF. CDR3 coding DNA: TGCAGCGTTCAAGGGGGGGAGAGGATCGACGAGCAGTACTTC.

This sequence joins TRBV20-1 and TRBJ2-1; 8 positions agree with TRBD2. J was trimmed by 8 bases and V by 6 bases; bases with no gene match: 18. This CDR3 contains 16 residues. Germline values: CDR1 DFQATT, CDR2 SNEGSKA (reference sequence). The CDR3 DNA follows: TGCAGTGCAGCCCCCTCCTGGAGCGGGAGTTTCTATGAGCAGTTCTTC. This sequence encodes CSAAPSWSGSFYEQFF.

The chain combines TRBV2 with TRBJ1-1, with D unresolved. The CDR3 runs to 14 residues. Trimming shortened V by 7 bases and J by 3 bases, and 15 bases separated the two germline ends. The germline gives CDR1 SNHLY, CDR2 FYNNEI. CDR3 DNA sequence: TGTGCCAGCAATGTCCGGGAATTGGACACTGAAGCTTTCTTT. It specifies CASNVRELDTEAFF.

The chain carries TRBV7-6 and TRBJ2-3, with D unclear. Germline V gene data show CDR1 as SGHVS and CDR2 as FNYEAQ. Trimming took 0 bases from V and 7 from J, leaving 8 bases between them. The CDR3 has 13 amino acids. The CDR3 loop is CASSLALGHTQYF. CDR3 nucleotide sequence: TGTGCCAGCAGCTTAGCGTTAGGGCATACGCAGTATTTT.

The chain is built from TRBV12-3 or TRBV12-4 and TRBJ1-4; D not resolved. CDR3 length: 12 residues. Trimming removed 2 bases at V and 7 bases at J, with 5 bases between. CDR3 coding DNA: TGTGCCAGCAGTTTATACGGTGAAAAACTGTTTTTT. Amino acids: CASSLYGEKLFF.

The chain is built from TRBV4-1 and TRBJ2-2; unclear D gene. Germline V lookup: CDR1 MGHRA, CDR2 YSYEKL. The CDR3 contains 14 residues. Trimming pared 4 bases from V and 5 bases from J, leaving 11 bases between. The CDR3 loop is CASSLQAPTGELFF. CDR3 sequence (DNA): TGCGCCAGCAGCCTCCAGGCCCCTACCGGGGAGCTGTTTTTT.

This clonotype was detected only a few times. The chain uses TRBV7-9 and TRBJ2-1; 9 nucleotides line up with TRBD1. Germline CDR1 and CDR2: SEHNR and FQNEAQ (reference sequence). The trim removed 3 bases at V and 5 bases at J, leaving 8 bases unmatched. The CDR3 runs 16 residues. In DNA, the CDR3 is TGTGCCAGCAGCTTTTTGGAGACAGGGGGAGACAATGAGCAGTTCTTC. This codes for CASSFLETGGDNEQFF.

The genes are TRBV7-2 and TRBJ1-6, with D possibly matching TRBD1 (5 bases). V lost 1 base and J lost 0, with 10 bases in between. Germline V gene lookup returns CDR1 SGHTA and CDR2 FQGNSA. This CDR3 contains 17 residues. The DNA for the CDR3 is TGTGCCAGCAGCTTAGTGCCGGGGGGCTCCTATAATTCACCCCTCCACTTT. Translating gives CASSLVPGGSYNSPLHF. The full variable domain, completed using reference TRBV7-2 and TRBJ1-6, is GAGVSQSPSNKVTEKGKDVELRCDPISGHTALYWYRQSLGQGLEFLIYFQGNSAPDKSGLPSDRFSAERTGGSVSTLTIQRTQQEDSAVYLCASSLVPGGSYNSPLHFGNGTRLTVT.

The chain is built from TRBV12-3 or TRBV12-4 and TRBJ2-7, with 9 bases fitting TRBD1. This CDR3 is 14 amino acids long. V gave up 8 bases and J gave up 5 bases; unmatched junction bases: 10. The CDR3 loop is CASAKGQGPDEQYF. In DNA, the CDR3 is TGTGCCAGCGCGAAGGGACAGGGACCCGACGAGCAGTACTTC.

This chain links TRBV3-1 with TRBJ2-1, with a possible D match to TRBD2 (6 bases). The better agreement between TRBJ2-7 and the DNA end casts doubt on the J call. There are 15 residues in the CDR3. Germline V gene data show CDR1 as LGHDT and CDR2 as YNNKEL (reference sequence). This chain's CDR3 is CASSPRGRTYYEQYF. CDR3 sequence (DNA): TGTGCCAGCAGCCCTCGGGGGAGGACCTACTACGAGCAGTACTTC.

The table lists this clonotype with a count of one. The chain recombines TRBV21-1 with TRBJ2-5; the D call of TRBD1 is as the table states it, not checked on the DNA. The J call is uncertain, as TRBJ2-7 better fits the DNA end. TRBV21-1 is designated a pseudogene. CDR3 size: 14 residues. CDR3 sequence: CASYTGQGTDEQYF. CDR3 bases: TGTGCCAGCTACACCGGACAGGGTACGGACGAGCAGTACTTC.

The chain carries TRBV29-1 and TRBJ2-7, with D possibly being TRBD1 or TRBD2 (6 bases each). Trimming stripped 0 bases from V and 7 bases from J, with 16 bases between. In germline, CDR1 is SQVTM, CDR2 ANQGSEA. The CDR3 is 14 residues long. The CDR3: CSVEDPGGYYEQYF. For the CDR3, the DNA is TGCAGCGTTGAAGACCCCGGGGGCTACTATGAGCAGTACTTC.

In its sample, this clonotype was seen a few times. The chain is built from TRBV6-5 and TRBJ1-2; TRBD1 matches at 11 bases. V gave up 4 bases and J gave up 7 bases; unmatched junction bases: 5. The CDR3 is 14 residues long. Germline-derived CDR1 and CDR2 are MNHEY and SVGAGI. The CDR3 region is CASSSRDRGAGYTF. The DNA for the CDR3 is TGTGCCAGCAGTTCCCGGGACAGGGGGGCTGGCTACACCTTC.

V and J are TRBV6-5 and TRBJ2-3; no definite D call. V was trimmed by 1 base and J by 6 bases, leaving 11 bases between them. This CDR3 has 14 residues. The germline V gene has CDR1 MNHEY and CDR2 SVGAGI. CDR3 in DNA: TGTGCCAGCAGTTACTTACTACCCACGGATACGCAGTATTTT. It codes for CASSYLLPTDTQYF.

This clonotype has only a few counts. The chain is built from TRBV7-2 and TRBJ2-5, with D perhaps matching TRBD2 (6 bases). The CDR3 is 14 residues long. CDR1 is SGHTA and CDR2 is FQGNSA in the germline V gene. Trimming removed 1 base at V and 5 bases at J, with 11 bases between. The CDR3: CASSLDGRRETQYF. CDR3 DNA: TGTGCCAGCAGCTTAGACGGGAGAAGGGAGACCCAGTACTTC.

CDR3 sequence: CSASASGTFEQYF. The CDR3 bases are TGCAGTGCTAGCGCTAGCGGGACTTTCGAGCAGTACTTC. The V call is TRBV20-1, the J call TRBJ2-4, with 9 bases fitting TRBD2. Judging by the DNA end, TRBJ2-7 fits better; the J call may be wrong. This CDR3 is 13 amino acids long. Germline V gene lookup returns CDR1 DFQATT and CDR2 SNEGSKA (reference sequence).

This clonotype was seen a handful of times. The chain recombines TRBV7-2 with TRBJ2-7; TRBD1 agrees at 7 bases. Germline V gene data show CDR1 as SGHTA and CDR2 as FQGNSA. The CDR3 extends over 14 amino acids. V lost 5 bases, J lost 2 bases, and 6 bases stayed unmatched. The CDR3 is CASSPDRVPYEQYF. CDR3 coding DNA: TGTGCCAGCAGCCCCGACAGGGTCCCCTACGAGCAGTACTTC.

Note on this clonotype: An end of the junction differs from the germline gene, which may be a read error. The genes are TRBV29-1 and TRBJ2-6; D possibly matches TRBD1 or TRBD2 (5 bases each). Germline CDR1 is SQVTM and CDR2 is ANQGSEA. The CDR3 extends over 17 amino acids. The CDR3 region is CSVDIGAPGSGASVLTF. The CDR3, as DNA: TGCAGCGTTGATATCGGGGCTCCAGGCTCTGGGGCCAGCGTCCTGACTTTC.

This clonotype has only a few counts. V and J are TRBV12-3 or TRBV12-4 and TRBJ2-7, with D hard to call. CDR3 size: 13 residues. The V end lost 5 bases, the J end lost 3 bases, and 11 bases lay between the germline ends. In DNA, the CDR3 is TGTGCCAGCAGTGTGGGCAGAGACTACGAGCAGTACTTC. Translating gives CASSVGRDYEQYF.

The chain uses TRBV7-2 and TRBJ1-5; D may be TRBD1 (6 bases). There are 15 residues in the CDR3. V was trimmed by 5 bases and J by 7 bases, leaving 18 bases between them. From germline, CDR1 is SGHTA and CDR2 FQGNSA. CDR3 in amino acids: CASSALLGGLQPQHF. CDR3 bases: TGTGCCAGCAGCGCCCTCCTAGGGGGGTTGCAGCCCCAGCATTTT.

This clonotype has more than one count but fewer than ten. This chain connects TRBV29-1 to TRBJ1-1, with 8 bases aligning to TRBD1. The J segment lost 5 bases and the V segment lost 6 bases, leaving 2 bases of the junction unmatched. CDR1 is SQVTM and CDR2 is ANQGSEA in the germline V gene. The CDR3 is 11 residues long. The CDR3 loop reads CSVHRGTEAFF. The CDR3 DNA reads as TGCAGCGTACACAGGGGGACTGAAGCTTTCTTT.

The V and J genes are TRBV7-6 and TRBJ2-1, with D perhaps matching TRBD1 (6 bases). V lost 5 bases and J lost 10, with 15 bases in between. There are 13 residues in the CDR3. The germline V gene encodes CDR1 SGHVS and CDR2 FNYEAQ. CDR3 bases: TGTGCCAGCAGCGTAGGGGGACAAGGCGAGCAGTTCTTC. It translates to CASSVGGQGEQFF.